The TCR beta chain under discussion was sequenced for a study of CD8+ T cells in alopecia areata (dated by TCRdb to 2017 to 2018). At the level of the whole study: Treated patients were enrolled in an open-label pilot trial of oral tofacitinib at 5 to 10 mg twice daily for moderate-to-severe alopecia areata. In humans, TCRbeta sequencing was performed on scalp tissue and on sorted CD4+ and CD8+ peripheral blood T cells from healthy controls and from patients with patchy or totalis/universalis alopecia areata. Tofacitinib-treated patients had biopsies at baseline and at 4 and 24 weeks of treatment, with a later scalp biopsy in several patients. Scalp clonality was compared among normal scalp (n=4), patchy alopecia areata scalp (n=8), and alopecia totalis/universalis scalp (n=8). Tofacitinib was given for 6 to 18 months, followed by 6 months of follow-up off drug to assess delayed response and recurrence. immunoSEQ multiplex PCR using 35 Vbeta forward primers and 13 Jbeta reverse primers was used to amplify TCRbeta CDR3 regions. In both human patients and the C3H/HeJ mouse model, the study applied high-throughput TCRbeta sequencing to look at T cell clonal expansion in alopecia areata. RNA was extracted with the PAXgene miRNA kit for fixed scalp, the miRNeasy kit for PBMCs, and the RNeasy kit for mouse skin. Results the study describes overall, beyond this receptor: Shared TCR sequences between patients were less evident than in mice, which may be partly attributable to HLA diversity in the patient population. Scalp TCR repertoire analysis is complicated because resident alphabeta T cells in normal human skin are also sequenced, whereas mouse skin is dominated by gammadelta T cells. Compared with normal scalp, lesional scalp, particularly in alopecia totalis/universalis, had higher clonality and more expanded CD8+ clones, which suggests antigenic drive.

The cysteine opens and the phenylalanine closes a CDR3 of 11 amino acids. The entry retains the CDR3 DNA only, 33 bases that are in frame from base 1. CDR1 GTSNPN and CDR2 SVGIG are derived from the germline V gene (reference sequence). Library preparation employed the immunoSEQ multiplex PCR assay. For TCR sequencing, RNA was extracted from every sample and reverse transcribed into cDNA to serve as template. SuperScript III was used to make first-strand cDNA, primed with a 2:1 mix of oligo-dT and random hexamers. A synthetic immune receptor repertoire was used to gauge amplification bias, and whatever bias remained was removed computationally. The authors' analysis ran thus. After raw reads were preprocessed to remove errors, the CDR3 was defined following IMGT conventions as running from the conserved cysteine to phenylalanine. Clonality was computed by normalizing Shannon entropy by log2 of the number of productive unique TCRs and subtracting the result from 1. Whether each scalp clone was CD4 or CD8 was inferred by checking scalp TCRbeta sequences against the CD4 and CD8 repertoires from sorted blood. Drawn from immuneACCESS, this table holds only the in-frame rearrangements with V and J called that TCRdb kept. Clones are partly lost; checked studies trace under half to an unresolved V gene and leave the rest unexplained. V and J calls plus clone size are reproduced from that table; the DNA served to infer D and trimming. The sample includes 110,000 or so clones, with roughly two fifths observed a single time. The leading ten clones occupy approximately 2.8% of the sample.

From alopecia areata patients, peripheral blood was collected along with lesional scalp punch biopsies. After PBMCs were isolated by density centrifugation and stained for CD3, CD4 and CD8, a FACSAria was used to sort CD4+ and CD8+ T cells. Comment on this clone: Its antigen target is currently unknown. At one of its ends the junction is not consistent with the germline gene, which may arise from a read error.

Sequencing was carried out using CD4+ T cells sorted from blood. The sequence is built from TRBV30 and TRBJ1-4; the D gene is unclear. The TCR was taken from a human donor with alopecia areata. The DNA sequence is given as TGTGCCTGGATCGGACCCGGACCCTCCAGGTTT. It translates to CAWIGPGPSRF.